This T cell receptor beta chain is from a study of blood T cells in healthy people across ages. Whole-study findings and limits: Fewer expanded clones and more diversity marked long-lived versus aged donors. The lack of PBMC sorting stopped any conclusive naive versus antigen-experienced comparison.

Each sample yielded at least 6 million isolated PBMCs. Primers used in a second PCR of roughly 6 to 12 cycles were a sample-barcoded 5' primer and a J-beta primer mix. MiXCR was run by TCRdb on the 5' RACE reads, yielding one entry per CDR3 protein. The top ten clones hold about 54% of a sample with 380,000 or so distinct CDR3 sequences, roughly half of them seen once. CDR3 length: 14 amino acids. V gave up 5 bases and J gave up 6 bases, with 15 bases separating them. The germline V gene has CDR1 SEHNR and CDR2 FQNEAQ (reference sequence). On this clonotype: Its target is unknown.

Sequencing was performed on blood. This clonotype was obtained from a man aged 55-75 years in good health. The chain is built from TRBV7-9 and TRBJ2-3; D remains ambiguous. The CDR3 sequence is CASSLTLPEDTQYF. CDR3 coding DNA: TGTGCCAGCAGCCTGACTCTCCCTGAGGATACGCAGTATTTT.